This T cell receptor (beta chain) originates from a study of CD8+ T cells in alopecia areata (dated by TCRdb to between 2018 and 2020). As for the study more broadly: The treated patients, all with moderate-to-severe alopecia areata, were enrolled in an open-label pilot trial of oral tofacitinib given at 5 to 10 mg twice daily. Tofacitinib was given for 6 to 18 months, followed by 6 months of follow-up off drug to assess delayed response and recurrence. To study T cell clonal expansion in alopecia areata, the researchers applied high-throughput TCRbeta sequencing to both the C3H/HeJ mouse model and human patients. Human TCRbeta sequencing covered scalp tissue and sorted CD4+ and CD8+ peripheral blood T cells from patchy and totalis/universalis alopecia areata patients and healthy controls. Biopsies were taken from tofacitinib-treated patients at baseline and again at 4 and 24 weeks into treatment, and several of those patients also had a later scalp biopsy. Clonality in the scalp was compared among normal scalp (n=4), patchy alopecia areata scalp (n=8), and alopecia totalis/universalis scalp (n=8). RNA came from the PAXgene miRNA kit for fixed scalp, the miRNeasy kit for PBMCs, and the RNeasy kit for mouse skin. TCRbeta CDR3 regions were amplified by immunoSEQ multiplex PCR using 35 Vbeta forward and 13 Jbeta reverse primers.

Study-wide findings and limitations: Resident alphabeta T cells in normal human skin are also sequenced, complicating scalp TCR repertoire analysis, unlike mouse skin dominated by gammadelta T cells. Lesional scalp, especially in alopecia totalis/universalis, showed higher clonality and more expanded CD8+ clones than normal scalp, suggesting antigenic drive. TCR sequences shared between patients were less clear than in mice, possibly partly because of HLA diversity in the patient population.

This clone was picked up a small number of times. Its antigen is unknown. No base quality values were provided; no much bigger clone lies one nucleotide off. Library construction relied on the immunoSEQ multiplex PCR assay. RNA was extracted from all samples and reverse transcribed into cDNA as template for TCR sequencing. SuperScript III was used for first-strand cDNA synthesis, primed with a 2:1 mix of oligo-dT and random hexamers. A synthetic immune receptor repertoire was used to assess amplification bias, and residual bias was removed computationally. The authors' analysis ran thus. Raw reads were preprocessed for error removal, and CDR3 was defined according to IMGT conventions as running from the conserved cysteine to phenylalanine. To get clonality, Shannon entropy was normalized by log2 of the number of productive unique TCRs and the result was subtracted from 1. Whether scalp clones were CD4 or CD8 was inferred by matching scalp TCRbeta sequences against CD4 and CD8 repertoires sorted from blood. The table comes from immuneACCESS by way of TCRdb, which keeps in-frame sequences with V and J called. Part of the clones is missing from these tables; in studies checked, under half for an unresolved V gene and the rest for unknown reasons. V and J calls and clone size follow that table, whereas D and trimming were derived from the DNA. This sample lists 150,000 to 200,000 clones; 50% to 60% were detected once. The ten largest account for roughly 15% of the sample.

The germline V gene sets CDR1 to SGHTA and CDR2 to FQGNSA. Cut back by 4 bases and 7 bases, the V and J ends lie 14 bases apart. Including the terminal cysteine and phenylalanine, the CDR3 comprises 13 residues. Only the CDR3 DNA stays, 39 bases, in frame from base 1. The sample's time point label, decoded: baseline before oral tofacitinib. From alopecia areata patients, peripheral blood was collected along with lesional scalp punch biopsies. PBMCs were separated by density centrifugation and stained for CD3, CD4 and CD8, after which CD4+ and CD8+ T cells were sorted on a FACSAria. This sequence was found in a human donor with alopecia areata. Sequences were derived from CD4+ T cells sorted from blood, sampled at week 0. The chain employs TRBV7-2 and TRBJ2-7, with no D gene named confidently. Read as DNA, the sequence is TGTGCCAGCAGCTCCCGATACTACGTGGAGCAGTACTTC. Its translation reads: CASSSRYYVEQYF.